This record covers a single T cell receptor beta chain. The CDR3 has 15 residues. Losses at the gene ends were 0 bases for V and 6 bases for J; bases not matched to a gene: 6. CDR1 is SGHTA and CDR2 is FQGNSA in the germline V gene. The data derive from a study of blood T cell repertoires in COVID-19. Across the whole study: COVID-19 samples collected from the United States, Italy and Spain covered acute and convalescent phases.

As processed by the authors: Reference gene primer amplification gave nucleated cell count estimates. This table comes from immunoSEQ multiplex PCR, and its TCRdb copy is limited to in-frame clones, with some not included. The V and J calls and the clone size are those of that table, but D and trimming were determined from the DNA. The sample includes roughly 160,000 clones, over 65% of them seen just once. Input material: peripheral blood. The J gene is TRBJ2-7, the V gene TRBV7-2; TRBD2 agrees at 9 bases. This clonotype originated in a woman aged 80 or over with acute or convalescent COVID-19. The CDR3 here is CASSLAVLAGSEQYF. The DNA for the CDR3 is TGTGCCAGCAGCTTAGCGGTACTAGCGGGTTCCGAGCAGTACTTC.